These 11 T cell receptor beta chains were all obtained from the same sample, sequenced in a study of Tregs in tolerant kidney transplant recipients. Produced via immunoSEQ multiplex PCR; TCRdb's table is partial and in-frame only. The repertoire consists of around 50,000 clones, with around 88% occurring once and the leading ten covering under 6.5%. Sequenced sample: CD4+ T cells from blood. Every receptor here comes from a human donor in good health.

This clone has only one observation. The chain employs TRBV10-2 and TRBJ2-5; the D gene is possibly TRBD2 (6 bases). CDR1 WSHSY and CDR2 SAAADI come from the germline V gene. V shed 5 bases and J shed 5 bases, with 15 bases lying between them. The CDR3 covers 14 residues. The CDR3 protein is CASSLGGEVETQYF. The CDR3 DNA reads TGCGCCAGCAGTCTGGGGGGTGAAGTGGAGACCCAGTACTTC.

As DNA, the CDR3 is TGTGCCAGCAGCCAAAATCCGGGGGATACGCAGTATTTT. Protein product: CASSQNPGDTQYF. The V gene is TRBV14, the J gene TRBJ2-3, with a tentative D call TRBD2 (5 bases). Per the germline V gene, CDR1 is SGHDN and CDR2 is FVKESK. V dropped 2 bases and J dropped 6 bases, with 9 bases sitting between them. This CDR3 spans 13 amino acids.

This clone was seen a few times. The CDR3 region is CASSPRTGANGELFF. Here the CDR3 DNA reads TGTGCCAGCAGCCCCCGGACAGGGGCGAACGGGGAGCTGTTTTTT. The chain combines TRBV7-2 with TRBJ2-2, with 9 bases lining up with TRBD1. Unmatched junction bases numbered 8, after V lost 5 bases and J lost 7 bases. Germline V gene lookup returns CDR1 SGHTA and CDR2 FQGNSA. This CDR3 contains 15 residues. Full variable domain (remainder filled in from reference TRBV7-2 and TRBJ2-2): GAGVSQSPSNKVTEKGKDVELRCDPISGHTALYWYRQSLGQGLEFLIYFQGNSAPDKSGLPSDRFSAERTGGSVSTLTIQRTQQEDSAVYLCASSPRTGANGELFFGEGSRLTVL.

The V gene is TRBV19, the J gene TRBJ2-2; TRBD1 agrees at 7 bases. This CDR3 region has 17 residues. After removal of 2 bases from V and 3 bases from J, the junction contained 9 bases not matched to a gene. The germline V gene encodes CDR1 LNHDA and CDR2 SQIVND (reference sequence). The CDR3 loop reads CASSIPGQVKDTGELFF. For the CDR3, the DNA is TGTGCCAGTAGTATACCCGGACAGGTCAAGGACACCGGGGAGCTGTTTTTT.

This clone was seen just once. This chain connects TRBV14 to TRBJ1-2; D gene unclear. The germline CDR1 and CDR2 sequences are SGHDN and FVKESK. This CDR3 spans 12 amino acids. Trimming took off 4 bases at V and 3 bases at J, with 6 bases between the two ends. The CDR3, as DNA: TGTGCCAGCAGCCGGCCAGACTATGGCTACACCTTC. Its translation is CASSRPDYGYTF.

CDR3 amino acids: CASSFRGEQYF. The CDR3 nucleotides are TGTGCCAGCAGTTTCAGGGGCGAGCAGTACTTC. The chain recombines TRBV6-6 with TRBJ2-7, with a possible D match to TRBD1 (6 bases). Germline V CDR1 and CDR2: MNHNY, SVGAGI (reference sequence). This CDR3 contains 11 residues. V was trimmed by 4 bases and J by 6 bases, leaving 7 bases between them.

The chain uses TRBV5-4 and TRBJ1-1, with D hard to call. CDR3 length equals 13 residues. V was pared by 4 bases and J by 5 bases, with 12 bases between. In germline, CDR1 is SGHNT, CDR2 YYREEE (reference sequence). The CDR3 bases are TGTGCCAGCAGCCTGGAAGGTAGAACTGAAGCTTTCTTT. Translation gives CASSLEGRTEAFF.

V gene TRBV7-9 combines with J gene TRBJ1-1; D perhaps matches TRBD1 (5 bases). The CDR3 has 15 amino acids. Germline V lookup: CDR1 SEHNR, CDR2 FQNEAQ (reference sequence). V lost 5 bases and J lost 1, with 14 bases in between. Here the CDR3 reads CASSPLGTGNTEAFF. The CDR3 DNA follows: TGTGCCAGCAGCCCGCTTGGAACAGGGAACACTGAAGCTTTCTTT.

This chain uses TRBV18 with TRBJ1-5; a possible D gene is TRBD1 (6 bases). The germline gives CDR1 KGHSH, CDR2 LQKENI. The CDR3 totals 14 residues. The V end was cut by 8 bases, the J end by 1 base, with 12 bases between. CDR3 bases: TGTGCCAGCAGCCGGGGGCAGAGCAATCAGCCCCAGCATTTT. Its translation: CASSRGQSNQPQHF.

This chain connects TRBV19 to TRBJ1-2; 7 nucleotides match TRBD1. The CDR3 has 13 amino acids. Trimming took 6 bases from V and 6 from J; bases not matched to a gene: 7. The germline CDR1 and CDR2 sequences are LNHDA and SQIVND (reference sequence). CDR3 residues: CASRGTASHGYTF. The CDR3 DNA follows: TGTGCCAGTAGAGGGACAGCGAGTCATGGCTACACCTTC.

This chain connects TRBV7-2 to TRBJ1-3; no clear D gene. Trimming pared 5 bases from V and 0 bases from J, leaving 11 bases between. The CDR3 has 15 amino acids. Germline lookup yields CDR1 SGHTA and CDR2 FQGNSA. The CDR3 nucleotides read TGTGCCAGCAGCCTAACCCGGGACTCTGGAAACACCATATATTTT. Translation gives CASSLTRDSGNTIYF.